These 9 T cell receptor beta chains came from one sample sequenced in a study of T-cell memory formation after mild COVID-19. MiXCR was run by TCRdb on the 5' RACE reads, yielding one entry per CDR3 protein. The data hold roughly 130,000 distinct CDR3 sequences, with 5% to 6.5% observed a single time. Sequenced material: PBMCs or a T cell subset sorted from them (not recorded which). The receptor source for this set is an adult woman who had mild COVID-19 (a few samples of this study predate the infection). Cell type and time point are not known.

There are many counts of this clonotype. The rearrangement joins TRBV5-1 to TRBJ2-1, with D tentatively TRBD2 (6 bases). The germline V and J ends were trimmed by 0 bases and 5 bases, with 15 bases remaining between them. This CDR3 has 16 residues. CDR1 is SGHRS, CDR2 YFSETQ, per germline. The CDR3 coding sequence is TGCGCCAGCAGCTTGGCAGGAGGGGCGGGTAACAATGAGCAGTTCTTC. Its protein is CASSLAGGAGNNEQFF.

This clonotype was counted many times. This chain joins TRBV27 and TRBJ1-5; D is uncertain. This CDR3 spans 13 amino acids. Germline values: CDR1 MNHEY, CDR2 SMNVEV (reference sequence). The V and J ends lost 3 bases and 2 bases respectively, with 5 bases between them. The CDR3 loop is CASSFVGNQPQHF. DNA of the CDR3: TGTGCCAGCAGTTTCGTGGGCAATCAGCCCCAGCATTTT.

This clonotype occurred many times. The CDR3: CASSLGVRPYEQYF. The CDR3 region has the DNA TGTGCCAGCAGCTTAGGGGTGAGGCCCTACGAGCAGTACTTC. The J gene is TRBJ2-7, the V gene TRBV7-8; D gene uncertain. The CDR3 runs to 14 residues. The V end lost 1 base, the J end lost 2 bases, and 9 bases lay between the germline ends. Germline loops: CDR1 SGHVS, CDR2 FQNEAQ.

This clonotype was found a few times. The CDR3 sequence: CASSHADDGYEQYF. CDR3 in DNA: TGTGCCAGCAGCCACGCTGACGACGGCTACGAGCAGTACTTC. The J gene is TRBJ2-7, the V gene TRBV4-2; no definite D call. Germline-derived CDR1 and CDR2 are LGHNA and YNFKEQ. The ends were cut back, 3 bases at V and 3 bases at J, with 12 bases in the middle. This CDR3 is 14 amino acids long.

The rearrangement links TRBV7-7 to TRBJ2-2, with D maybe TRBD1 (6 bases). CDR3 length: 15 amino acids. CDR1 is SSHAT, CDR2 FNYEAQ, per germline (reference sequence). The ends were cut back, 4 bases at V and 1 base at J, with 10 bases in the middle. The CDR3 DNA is TGTGCCAGCAGCTCGGGGACACGGAACACCGGGGAGCTGTTTTTT. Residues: CASSSGTRNTGELFF.

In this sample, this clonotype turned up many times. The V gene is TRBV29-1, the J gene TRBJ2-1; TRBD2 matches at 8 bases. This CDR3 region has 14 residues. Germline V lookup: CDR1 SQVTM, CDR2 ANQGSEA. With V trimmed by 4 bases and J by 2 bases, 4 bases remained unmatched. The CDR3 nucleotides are TGCAGCGTTGCCACTAGCGGAGCCTACAATGAGCAGTTCTTC. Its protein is CSVATSGAYNEQFF.

The CDR3: CASSPLEDIMQFF. CDR3 DNA: TGTGCCAGCTCACCACTCGAGGACATCATGCAGTTCTTC. The chain employs TRBV18 and TRBJ2-1; tentative D call: TRBD1 (5 bases). Trimming removed 1 base at V and 12 bases at J, with 13 bases between. The CDR3 consists of 13 residues. CDR1 is KGHSH, CDR2 LQKENI, per germline.

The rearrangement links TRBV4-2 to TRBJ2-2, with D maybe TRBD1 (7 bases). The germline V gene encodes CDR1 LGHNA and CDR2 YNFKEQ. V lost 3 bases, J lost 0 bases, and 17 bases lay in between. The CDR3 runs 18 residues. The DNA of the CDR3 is TGTGCCAGCAGCCAGGAGGGGGCAGGGTCGGCGAACACCGGGGAGCTGTTTTTT. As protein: CASSQEGAGSANTGELFF.

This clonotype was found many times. CDR3 amino acids: CASNSPGSPVYTF. As DNA, the CDR3 is TGTGCCAGCAACTCCCCGGGGAGCCCGGTCTACACCTTC. The V gene is TRBV6-2 or TRBV6-3, the J gene TRBJ1-2; D is undetermined. Germline CDR1 MNHEY, CDR2 SVGEGT. V lost 7 bases and J 10 bases, leaving 19 bases between the germline ends. This CDR3 is 13 amino acids long.